Listed below are T cell receptor beta chains from one sample, sequenced in a study of shared clonotypes between healthy human individuals. Sequenced by immunoSEQ multiplex PCR; TCRdb stores in-frame clones only, minus some. The table records roughly 2 million clones, 90% to 96% of them present only once. Sample: naive CD4+ T cells sorted from blood. The receptors here all came from a man aged 18-30 years in good health. Both conserved end residues are part of each CDR3. The order of the fields is CDR3 protein, V gene, clone size. Part of the rows lack a size; the others show once, few, many or a class for expanded clones.

CDR3 protein: CASSQGSSYNSPLHF
V gene: TRBV11-2
clone size: .

CDR3 protein: CASRLVGDRYNSPLHF
V gene: TRBV28
clone size: .

CDR3 protein: CASSLAGRWDSPLHF
V gene: TRBV11-2
clone size: .

CDR3 protein: CASSLAGGDTGELFF
V gene: TRBV5-1
clone size: .

CDR3 protein: CASSVDGQLWFGTPAFF
V gene: TRBV9
clone size: .

CDR3 protein: CASSLAGQPNQPQHF
V gene: TRBV5-1
clone size: .

CDR3 protein: CASSLQATGVEQYF
V gene: TRBV5-1
clone size: .

CDR3 protein: CAWKGDGTDSPLHF
V gene: TRBV30
clone size: .

CDR3 protein: CASSDRDTQYF
V gene: TRBV2
clone size: .

CDR3 protein: CASSFFRIEQFF
V gene: TRBV11-2
clone size: .

CDR3 protein: CAWNRFYGYTF
V gene: TRBV30
clone size: .

CDR3 protein: CSVISGRSGSYEQYF
V gene: TRBV29-1
clone size: once

CDR3 protein: CASSFIGNFAGRGSANSPLHF
V gene: TRBV19
clone size: .

CDR3 protein: CASSLGRLVGAGELFF
V gene: TRBV11-3
clone size: .

CDR3 protein: CASKIRDNSEQYF
V gene: TRBV6-5
clone size: .

CDR3 protein: CASSLVLGQAKNIQYF
V gene: TRBV5-1
clone size: .

CDR3 protein: CASSIGLAPQETQYF
V gene: TRBV19
clone size: .

CDR3 protein: CASRFRGEGAEAFF
V gene: TRBV2
clone size: .

CDR3 protein: CAISESGGHYEQYF
V gene: TRBV10-3
clone size: once

CDR3 protein: CASSRDLGTGELFF
V gene: TRBV2
clone size: .

CDR3 protein: CASSQDRGGNTEAFF
V gene: TRBV4-1
clone size: .

CDR3 protein: CASSPTGTAHQPQHF
V gene: TRBV11-2
clone size: .

CDR3 protein: CASSLSGQGENIQYF
V gene: TRBV28
clone size: .

CDR3 protein: CAGEGQSKKLFF
V gene: TRBV2
clone size: .

CDR3 protein: CASSLETVYSGNTIYF
V gene: TRBV5-6
clone size: .

CDR3 protein: CASKLFQSNEQFF
V gene: TRBV2
clone size: .

CDR3 protein: CASSVGLAGGQETQYF
V gene: TRBV9
clone size: .

CDR3 protein: CASSLTVGSNSPLHF
V gene: TRBV5-4
clone size: .

CDR3 protein: CASSFPATNEKLFF
V gene: TRBV28
clone size: .

CDR3 protein: CASSIPGLGQPQHF
V gene: TRBV19
clone size: .

CDR3 protein: CASKRTGVYSYEQYF
V gene: TRBV6-1
clone size: .

CDR3 protein: CASSLAGSYGYTF
V gene: TRBV5-4
clone size: .

CDR3 protein: CASSIGGGRQGASFLIYSNQPQHF
V gene: TRBV19
clone size: .

CDR3 protein: CASSPPVGTNTDTQYF
V gene: TRBV18
clone size: .

CDR3 protein: CASSTTGGNQPQHF
V gene: TRBV19
clone size: .

CDR3 protein: CASGGQGRWDGYTF
V gene: TRBV19
clone size: once

CDR3 protein: CASMRATGELFF
V gene: TRBV2
clone size: .

CDR3 protein: CASSDGGQGLVKNIQYF
V gene: TRBV10-2
clone size: .

CDR3 protein: CASSQGLAGVGTGELFF
V gene: TRBV5-1
clone size: .

CDR3 protein: CASSANGASYNEQFF
V gene: TRBV9
clone size: .

CDR3 protein: CASSQVDTYEQYF
V gene: TRBV14
clone size: .

CDR3 protein: CASSHIGNTIYF
V gene: TRBV6-6
clone size: once

CDR3 protein: CASSSGTGVDKYHQPQHF
V gene: TRBV7-3
clone size: .

CDR3 protein: CASSVVAGGEQYF
V gene: TRBV9
clone size: .

CDR3 protein: CASSEYGSSSYEQYF
V gene: TRBV2
clone size: .

CDR3 protein: CASSPDSTSYEQYF
V gene: TRBV7-2
clone size: .

CDR3 protein: CSASGTRYNEQFF
V gene: TRBV29-1
clone size: .

CDR3 protein: CASSFAGTGKNTEAFF
V gene: TRBV5-1
clone size: .

CDR3 protein: CASSLPNSYEQYF
V gene: TRBV5-6
clone size: .

CDR3 protein: CASSYGSGASGNTIYF
V gene: TRBV6-6
clone size: .

CDR3 protein: CAWSLGASGTDEQYF
V gene: TRBV30
clone size: .

CDR3 protein: CAISDDPDGEQFF
V gene: TRBV10-3
clone size: .

CDR3 protein: CASRTDRGAFYEQYF
V gene: TRBV6-1
clone size: few

CDR3 protein: CASRRGQGNYGYTF
V gene: TRBV2
clone size: .

CDR3 protein: CASSLVAGYNEQFF
V gene: TRBV5-1
clone size: .